This T cell receptor beta chain was sequenced during a study of EBV T-cell therapy then PD-1 blockade in nasopharyngeal carcinoma. As for treatment: AdE1-LMPpoly-expanded autologous EBV-specific T-cell therapy followed by anti-PD-1 nivolumab. Note on this clone: Its target is not known.

Here immunoSEQ multiplex PCR was the method, and the copy in TCRdb shows in-frame clones only, minus some. Among 20,000 to 25,000 clones listed, 65% to 85% were seen once. The sequences come from CD8+ T cells from blood, collected at day -245 from a patient whose treatment included autologous EBV-specific T cells and nivolumab. The clonotype was recovered from a man aged 35-49 years with nasopharyngeal carcinoma.

The CDR3 bases are TGTGCCAGCAGCTCCGGAACCTGGGGGACTGAAGCTTTCTTT. Translating gives CASSSGTWGTEAFF. This chain joins TRBV7-8 and TRBJ1-1; possibly TRBD1 for D (5 bases). V shed 4 bases and J shed 5 bases, with 14 bases lying between them. The CDR3 covers 14 residues. Per germline, CDR1 SGHVS and CDR2 FQNEAQ. Full variable domain (missing parts from reference TRBV7-8 and TRBJ1-1): GAGVSQSPRYKVAKRGQDVALRCDPISGHVSLFWYQQALGQGPEFLTYFQNEAQLDKSGLPSDRFFAERPEGSVSTLKIQRTQQEDSAVYLCASSSGTWGTEAFFGQGTRLTVV.